A single TCR beta chain is shown here with its context. Its antigen remains unidentified. No qualities accompany the bases; no much larger clone lies one base away. In Seattle, one collaborating source enrolled patients while the infection was active and tracked those patients longitudinally over the course of disease. The collaborating institutions used their own protocols to collect whole blood in K2EDTA tubes. Collaborator samples were shipped for TCRbeta analysis as frozen whole blood, isolated PBMCs, or DNA extracted from either sample type. The sample comes from a study of blood T cell repertoires in COVID-19 (dated by TCRdb to 2020 to 2021). About the study as a whole: Samples from collaborators originated in the United States, Italy and Spain and spanned both the acute and convalescent phases of COVID-19. The prospective study material was composed of cDNA or gDNA derived from T cells, B-cell-depleted T cells, or PBMCs. Subjects who had been exposed to COVID-19, were actively infected with it, or had recovered from it provided the deeply sampled blood TCRbeta repertoires that made up the dataset. The repertoires were released in a freely available public database meant as a resource for research on the immune response to SARS-CoV-2. The samples were drawn from two sources: the first 160 participants of the ongoing ImmuneRACE study, and 1,000 to 1,500 subjects contributed by 6 global collaborators. Nearly every sample came with metadata listing a de-identified subject ID, COVID-19 status, age in years and sex. Where available, HLA class I and class II types were taken from metadata supplied by the sample provider and were not determined by assay-based typing. Study-wide conclusions, independent of this receptor: The amount of clinical and demographic metadata varied by source and participant and was provided uncurated.

TCRbeta CDR3 regions were amplified from genomic DNA using the immunoSEQ Assay, a bias-controlled multiplex PCR. Regarding the original processing steps: The number of nucleated cells in each sample was estimated by amplification of reference gene primers within the assay. Sequence reads were collapsed and filtered to measure the absolute abundance of every unique TCRbeta CDR3 rearrangement. Productive Simpson clonality was computed per sample as the square root of Simpson's diversity index over productive rearrangements. TCRdb re-hosts the immuneACCESS table, in-frame sequences only. Its copies lack some clones; in the studies checked, an unresolved V gene accounts for under half of them, and the cause for the rest is not known. V and J calls and clone size are given by that table; D and trimming were obtained from the DNA. This sample is represented by approximately 150,000 clones; 79% of them were singletons. Jointly, the top ten make up 7.5% to 8.5% of the sample.

The germline V gene gives CDR1 as SGHTA and CDR2 as FQGNSA. CDR3 length: 16 amino acids, cysteine to phenylalanine. Left in the record is the CDR3 DNA by itself, 48 bases read in frame from the first base. Trimmed from V: 3 bases; trimmed from J: 4 bases; junction bases lacking a gene match: 7. The chain is assembled from TRBV7-2 and TRBJ2-4; 9 bases in the middle match TRBD1. Source material: peripheral blood. The sequence came from a woman aged 55 to 70 with COVID-19, enrolled during active disease. The DNA sequence is TGTGCCAGCAGCTTCCTGGGGACAGGGACGAAAAACATTCAGTACTTC. It is translated as CASSFLGTGTKNIQYF. Extended through the reference TRBV7-2 and TRBJ2-4 proteins, this CDR3 yields the full variable domain: GAGVSQSPSNKVTEKGKDVELRCDPISGHTALYWYRQSLGQGLEFLIYFQGNSAPDKSGLPSDRFSAERTGGSVSTLTIQRTQQEDSAVYLCASSFLGTGTKNIQYFGAGTRLSVL.